The 17 T cell receptor beta chains below all came from one sample that was sequenced in a study of cytomegalovirus exposure and HLA in healthy donors. Primers for the PCR totalled 60 Vbeta and 13 Jbeta. TCRdb keeps only in-frame clones here, not all; method: immunoSEQ multiplex PCR. The sample lists 80,000 to 100,000 clones, more than 60% occurring once. The specimen sequenced was PBMCs. These receptors were taken from a middle-aged man in good health and CMV-seronegative.

The rearrangement joins TRBV9 to TRBJ1-6, with D possibly TRBD1 on 6 matching bases. The CDR3 is 15 residues long. Trimming took 5 bases from V and 6 from J, leaving 15 bases between them. CDR1 and CDR2 (germline): SGDLS, YYNGEE. For the CDR3, the DNA is TGTGCCAGCAGATCCCCAGGGGATCTTAATTCACCCCTCCACTTT. Translated, it gives CASRSPGDLNSPLHF.

The genes are TRBV18 and TRBJ1-6; 9 nucleotides align to TRBD1. V lost 3 bases and J lost 6; bases outside the gene matches: 3. Germline CDR1 reads KGHSH; CDR2 reads LQKENI. The CDR3 is 15 residues long. The CDR3 DNA is TGTGCCAGCTCACCGGGACAGGGTGGTAATTCACCCCTCCACTTT. Protein product: CASSPGQGGNSPLHF. Full variable domain (outside the CDR3, taken from reference TRBV18 and TRBJ1-6): NAGVMQNPRHLVRRRGQEARLRCSPMKGHSHVYWYRQLPEEGLKFMVYLQKENIIDESGMPKERFSAEFPKEGPSILRIQQVVRGDSAAYFCASSPGQGGNSPLHFGNGTRLTVT.

The V call is TRBV28, the J call TRBJ1-1; D is perhaps TRBD1 (5 bases). Germline V gene sequence: CDR1 MDHEN, CDR2 SYDVKM. There are 11 residues in the CDR3. The V end lost 6 bases, the J end lost 6 bases, and 8 bases lay between the germline ends. CDR3: CASSRGAEAFF. The DNA of the CDR3 is TGTGCCAGCAGCCGGGGGGCTGAAGCTTTCTTT.

This chain connects TRBV21-1 to TRBJ2-7; TRBD2 is the table's D call and was not checked against the DNA. TRBV21-1 is a pseudogene locus. The CDR3 extends over 15 amino acids. In DNA, the CDR3 is TGTGCCAGCAGCAAATGGTCGGGGAGGGATTTCGAGCAGTACTTC. It encodes CASSKWSGRDFEQYF.

The CDR3 nucleotides read TGTGCCAGCAGTCCTACAGGGGGCTATGAAAAACTGTTTTTT. Residues: CASSPTGGYEKLFF. The chain carries TRBV28 and TRBJ1-4; 9 bases align to TRBD1. With V trimmed by 5 bases and J by 6 bases, 4 bases remained unmatched. Germline-derived CDR1 and CDR2 are MDHEN and SYDVKM. The CDR3 is made up of 14 amino acids.

The rearrangement links TRBV5-1 to TRBJ2-7, with 10 bases that match TRBD1. Trimming took 0 bases from V and 3 from J; bases not matched to a gene: 6. Germline V gene lookup returns CDR1 SGHRS and CDR2 YFSETQ. CDR3 length: 16 residues. The CDR3 nucleotides read TGCGCCAGCAGCTTGGACCGGACAGGGGGGCTCTACGAGCAGTACTTC. Translation gives CASSLDRTGGLYEQYF.

This chain joins TRBV7-9 and TRBJ1-3; 7 nucleotides line up with TRBD1. There are 18 residues in the CDR3. Per germline, CDR1 SEHNR and CDR2 FQNEAQ (reference sequence). The trim removed 6 bases at V and 2 bases at J, leaving 16 bases unmatched. In DNA, the CDR3 is TGTGCCAGCAGTTGGGACCGGGACAGAGGGTTGGCTGGAAACACCATATATTTT. It encodes CASSWDRDRGLAGNTIYF.

The V and J genes are TRBV5-8 and TRBJ2-1; 7 bases are shared with TRBD2. Germline assignment: CDR1 SGHTS and CDR2 YDEGEE. V was clipped by 4 bases and J by 4 bases; unmatched bases: 11. The CDR3 totals 16 residues. Here the CDR3 reads CASSTGLGGSYNEQFF. The CDR3 DNA is TGTGCCAGCAGCACCGGACTAGGTGGTTCTTACAATGAGCAGTTCTTC.

This clone showed up just a few times. This chain joins TRBV7-9 and TRBJ2-2; 14 bases fit TRBD2. CDR1 and CDR2 from the germline V gene are SEHNR and FQNEAQ (reference sequence). This CDR3 region has 18 residues. The V and J ends lost 2 bases and 2 bases, in that order; junction bases with no gene match: 4. The DNA of the CDR3 is TGTGCCAGCAGCTTACCGACTAGCGGGGGGGCCAACACCGGGGAGCTGTTTTTT. It yields the protein CASSLPTSGGANTGELFF.

The V call is TRBV6-5, the J call TRBJ2-3; 7 positions agree with TRBD1. Trimming at V came to 5 bases and at J to 0 bases, leaving 5 bases not matched to a gene. Germline-derived CDR1 and CDR2 are MNHEY and SVGAGI. The CDR3 runs to 15 residues. In DNA form, the CDR3 reads TGTGCCAGCAGTCCCGGGACAGTGAGCACAGATACGCAGTATTTT. Encoded protein: CASSPGTVSTDTQYF.

The chain employs TRBV11-2 and TRBJ2-3; perhaps TRBD2 as D (6 bases). Trimming stripped 2 bases from V and 1 base from J, with 10 bases between. Germline assignment: CDR1 SGHAT and CDR2 FQNNGV. CDR3 length: 15 amino acids. The CDR3: CASSLSGGGTDTQYF. CDR3 DNA: TGTGCCAGCAGCTTATCCGGAGGGGGCACAGATACGCAGTATTTT.

The chain uses TRBV5-1 and TRBJ2-7, with D possibly TRBD2 on 7 matching bases. There are 16 residues in the CDR3. Germline V gene data show CDR1 as SGHRS and CDR2 as YFSETQ. V lost 0 bases to trimming and J lost 7 bases, with 20 bases between them. The CDR3 sequence: CASSLEGSRGALEQYF. The CDR3, as DNA: TGCGCCAGCAGCTTGGAAGGTAGTCGGGGGGCGTTGGAGCAGTACTTC.

The chain has TRBV28 and TRBJ2-3; a possible D gene is TRBD1 (5 bases). V lost 5 bases and J 2 bases, leaving 14 bases between the germline ends. Germline V gene lookup returns CDR1 MDHEN and CDR2 SYDVKM. CDR3 size: 15 residues. Here the CDR3 DNA reads TGTGCCAGCAGTCCGAAACGCAGGGTCACAGATACGCAGTATTTT. It is translated as CASSPKRRVTDTQYF.

The chain employs TRBV7-9 and TRBJ1-6; 7 bases are shared with TRBD1. V lost 4 bases, J lost 7 bases, and 10 bases stayed unmatched. Germline assignment: CDR1 SEHNR and CDR2 FQNEAQ (reference sequence). The CDR3 runs 16 residues. CDR3 sequence (DNA): TGTGCCAGCAGCTCCTACGGGACAGAAAGGAATTCACCCCTCCACTTT. Translated: CASSSYGTERNSPLHF.

The V call is TRBV19, the J call TRBJ1-1, with D maybe TRBD1 (6 bases). Germline loops: CDR1 LNHDA, CDR2 SQIVND (reference sequence). The CDR3 is 14 residues long. V was pared by 6 bases and J by 5 bases, with 16 bases between. CDR3 in DNA: TGTGCCAGTAGCACTCACAGGGAAAGTACTGAAGCTTTCTTT. Translating gives CASSTHRESTEAFF.

A few counts support this clone. This CDR3 reads CASSVRDNYEQYF. The CDR3 coding sequence is TGTGCCAGCAGCGTCCGGGACAACTACGAGCAGTACTTC. The V call is TRBV7-2, the J call TRBJ2-7; D is perhaps TRBD1 (6 bases). The germline V gene has CDR1 SGHTA and CDR2 FQGNSA. This CDR3 spans 13 amino acids. Between the trimmed V and J ends, which lost 5 bases and 3 bases, there was a span of 11 bases.

The V and J genes are TRBV28 and TRBJ1-5, with D possibly TRBD1 on 5 matching bases. Trimming took off 0 bases at V and 4 bases at J, with 19 bases between the two ends. The CDR3 contains 18 residues. Germline V CDR1 and CDR2: MDHEN, SYDVKM. CDR3 bases: TGTGCCAGCAGTTTATGGGACCTTAAGGGGATTATGAATCAGCCCCAGCATTTT. It is translated as CASSLWDLKGIMNQPQHF.